What follows are 29 T cell receptor beta chains derived from one specimen sequenced in a study of cytomegalovirus exposure and HLA in healthy donors. The PCR made use of 60 Vbeta and 13 Jbeta primers. The assay was immunoSEQ multiplex PCR, and TCRdb's table has in-frame clones only and misses some. The sample table sets out 200,000 to 250,000 clones. The sequenced sample was PBMCs. The source is a girl aged 2-15 years in good health and CMV-seropositive.

CDR3 in DNA: TGTGCCGTATCCTACGAGCAGTACTTC. The encoded protein is CAVSYEQYF. The chain uses TRBV2 and TRBJ2-7; unclear D gene. Germline CDR1 reads SNHLY; CDR2 reads FYNNEI. Deletions cut 11 bases from V and 1 base from J, with 3 bases between. The CDR3 contains 9 residues. Full variable domain (missing parts from reference TRBV2 and TRBJ2-7): EPEVTQTPSHQVTQMGQEVILRCVPISNHLYFYWYRQILGQKVEFLVSFYNNEISEKSEIFDDQFSVERPDGSNFTLKIRSTKLEDSAMYFCAVSYEQYFGPGTRLTVT.

J is TRBJ2-3 and V is TRBV27; possibly TRBD2 for D (6 bases). The germline V and J ends were trimmed by 7 bases and 4 bases, with 9 bases remaining between them. Germline lookup yields CDR1 MNHEY and CDR2 SMNVEV (reference sequence). The CDR3 sequence is 12 residues long. In nucleotides, the CDR3 is TGTGCCAGCATTAGCGGTTCAGATACGCAGTATTTT. Its protein is CASISGSDTQYF.

The CDR3 DNA follows: TGTGCCAGCTCACCGTCCGAGAACTGGTTCGATGAGCAGTTCTTC. It codes for CASSPSENWFDEQFF. The chain couples TRBV18 to TRBJ2-1, with no clear D. The CDR3 sequence is 15 residues long. Germline V lookup: CDR1 KGHSH, CDR2 LQKENI. The germline V and J ends were trimmed by 3 bases and 8 bases, with 17 bases remaining between them.

J is TRBJ2-1 and V is TRBV5-1; TRBD2 aligns across 16 bases. This CDR3 spans 16 amino acids. CDR1 and CDR2 (germline): SGHRS, YFSETQ. Losses at the gene ends were 6 bases for V and 6 bases for J; bases not matched to a gene: 6. In nucleotides, the CDR3 is TGCGCCAGCACGGGACTAGCGGGAGGGCCTTTCAATGAGCAGTTCTTC. This codes for CASTGLAGGPFNEQFF.

This rearrangement joins TRBV5-4 to TRBJ1-2; 8 nucleotides match TRBD1. Trimming removed 4 bases from V and 6 bases from J; junction bases left unmatched: 11. Per the germline V gene, CDR1 is SGHNT and CDR2 is YYREEE (reference sequence). The CDR3 is 15 amino acids. CDR3 in amino acids: CASSPYRGQEDGYTF. CDR3 coding DNA: TGTGCCAGCAGCCCATACCGGGGACAGGAGGATGGCTACACCTTC. Filled out from reference TRBV5-4 and TRBJ1-2, the complete variable domain reads ETGVTQSPTHLIKTRGQQVTLRCSSQSGHNTVSWYQQALGQGPQFIFQYYREEENGRGNFPPRFSGLQFPNYSSELNVNALELDDSALYLCASSPYRGQEDGYTFGSGTRLTVV.

The chain carries TRBV5-1 and TRBJ2-1, with 7 positions matching TRBD1. Losses at the gene ends were 4 bases for V and 4 bases for J; bases not matched to a gene: 14. The V gene's germline CDR1 is SGHRS and CDR2 YFSETQ. This CDR3 is built from 17 residues. This CDR3 reads CASSPGDRAGTYNEQFF. In DNA, the CDR3 is TGCGCCAGCAGCCCCGGCGACAGGGCAGGAACTTACAATGAGCAGTTCTTC.

V usage is TRBV27 and J usage is TRBJ2-2, with TRBD2 matching 8 bases. The V gene's germline CDR1 is MNHEY and CDR2 SMNVEV (reference sequence). J lost 1 base, V lost 3 bases, and 7 bases had no gene match. The CDR3 has 17 amino acids. CDR3 sequence: CASSFDWAGGNTGELFF. DNA of the CDR3: TGTGCCAGCAGTTTCGATTGGGCGGGAGGGAACACCGGGGAGCTGTTTTTT.

The chain uses TRBV9 and TRBJ2-7; D is undetermined. The V end was cut by 4 bases, the J end by 4 bases, with 21 bases between. CDR1 is SGDLS, CDR2 YYNGEE, per germline. The CDR3 is 16 residues long. CDR3 region: CASSPRERSLGYEQYF. The CDR3 nucleotides read TGTGCCAGCAGCCCCCGTGAAAGGTCGCTCGGGTACGAGCAGTACTTC. Full variable domain (remainder filled in from reference TRBV9 and TRBJ2-7): DSGVTQTPKHLITATGQRVTLRCSPRSGDLSVYWYQQSLDQGLQFLIQYYNGEERAKGNILERFSAQQFPDLHSELNLSSLELGDSALYFCASSPRERSLGYEQYFGPGTRLTVT.

This chain joins TRBV30 and TRBJ2-4; D gene unclear. In germline, CDR1 is GTSNPN, CDR2 SVGIG (reference sequence). The CDR3 consists of 17 residues. V was pared by 2 bases and J by 0 bases, with 17 bases between. CDR3 bases: TGTGCCTGGAGTCCCCCTAATAATATACTAGCCAAAAACATTCAGTACTTC. Amino acids: CAWSPPNNILAKNIQYF.

The chain is built from TRBV29-1 and TRBJ2-7, with 7 bases identical to TRBD2. Germline V lookup: CDR1 SQVTM, CDR2 ANQGSEA. The V and J ends lost 7 bases and 2 bases, in that order; junction bases with no gene match: 11. The CDR3 sequence is 14 residues long. The CDR3 nucleotides read TGCAGCGCTAAACCCGGACTAGGGCCCTACGAGCAGTACTTC. Its protein product is CSAKPGLGPYEQYF.

In DNA form, the CDR3 reads TGTGCCAGCAGCTTAGGTGTTTCCTCCCGGGGGGAAGAGACCCAGTACTTC. It codes for CASSLGVSSRGEETQYF. This sequence joins TRBV7-6 and TRBJ2-5; 7 nucleotides line up with TRBD2. Germline values: CDR1 SGHVS, CDR2 FNYEAQ. The CDR3 is 17 amino acids. V lost 1 base to trimming and J lost 3 bases; unmatched junction nucleotides: 11.

V gene TRBV2 combines with J gene TRBJ2-5; 7 nucleotides match TRBD1. Germline loops: CDR1 SNHLY, CDR2 FYNNEI. Unmatched junction bases numbered 4, after V lost 6 bases and J lost 3 bases. This CDR3 has 13 residues. CDR3: CASRTGSEETQYF. In nucleotides, the CDR3 is TGTGCCAGCAGGACAGGGTCGGAAGAGACCCAGTACTTC.

The chain employs TRBV29-1 and TRBJ2-3; 11 nucleotides agree with TRBD2. The CDR3 spans 14 residues. Germline V gives CDR1 SQVTM, CDR2 ANQGSEA. After removal of 7 bases from V and 5 bases from J, the junction contained 8 bases not matched to a gene. CDR3 coding DNA: TGCAGCGCCGAACTAGCGGGAGTGTTAGATACGCAGTATTTT. This translates into CSAELAGVLDTQYF.

The gene calls are TRBV5-4 and TRBJ2-2, with 8 positions matching TRBD1. This CDR3 is 15 amino acids long. Unmatched junction bases numbered 4, after V lost 4 bases and J lost 2 bases. From germline, CDR1 is SGHNT and CDR2 YYREEE (reference sequence). The CDR3 DNA reads TGTGCCAGCAGCCCGGACAGGGTAAACACCGGGGAGCTGTTTTTT. It translates to CASSPDRVNTGELFF.

The chain joins TRBV28 to TRBJ1-1; maybe TRBD1 (6 bases). CDR1 is MDHEN, CDR2 SYDVKM, per germline. Trimming left V 6 bases short and J 1 base short, with 12 bases between. This CDR3 has 14 amino acids. In DNA, the CDR3 is TGTGCCAGCAGCCTCATGACAGGGAACACTGAAGCTTTCTTT. The encoded protein is CASSLMTGNTEAFF.

This chain links TRBV4-2 with TRBJ2-5, with D hard to call. Germline CDR1 LGHNA, CDR2 YNFKEQ. The length of the CDR3 is 13 residues. Between the trimmed V and J ends, which lost 0 bases and 5 bases, there was a span of 7 bases. CDR3 amino acids: CASSQEGQETQYF. The CDR3 bases are TGTGCCAGCAGCCAAGAGGGCCAGGAGACCCAGTACTTC.

The V gene is TRBV11-3, the J gene TRBJ2-5; D is unresolved. Germline CDR1 is SGHNT and CDR2 is YENEEA. V lost 2 bases to trimming and J lost 5 bases, with 3 bases between them. CDR3 length: 11 residues. CDR3 residues: CASSLQETQYF. In nucleotides, the CDR3 is TGTGCCAGCAGCTTACAGGAGACCCAGTACTTC.

The J gene is TRBJ1-2, the V gene TRBV25-1; 10 bases align to TRBD1. The CDR3 contains 14 residues. The V gene end was trimmed by 3 bases and the J gene end by 6 bases; junction bases not matched to a gene: 4. CDR1 is MGHDK and CDR2 is SYGVNS in the germline V gene. The chain's CDR3 is CASSDWDRGHGYTF. Here the CDR3 DNA reads TGTGCCAGCAGTGACTGGGACAGGGGTCATGGCTACACCTTC.

The V call is TRBV27, the J call TRBJ2-1; tentatively, D is TRBD2 (6 bases). CDR1 is MNHEY and CDR2 is SMNVEV in the germline V gene (reference sequence). V lost 3 bases, J lost 2 bases, and 8 bases lay in between. The CDR3 spans 14 residues. The CDR3 DNA follows: TGTGCCAGCAGTTTGGGGGGACCCTACAATGAGCAGTTCTTC. Translating gives CASSLGGPYNEQFF.

This rearrangement joins TRBV10-3 to TRBJ1-2, with TRBD1 matching 7 bases. Looked up from germline, CDR1 is ENHRY and CDR2 is SYGVKD. This CDR3 contains 14 residues. V dropped 5 bases and J dropped 3; count of bases not matched to a gene: 6. DNA for the CDR3: TGTGCCATCAGTACAGGGGTAGGTGACTATGGCTACACCTTC. This gives the protein CAISTGVGDYGYTF.

The V and J genes are TRBV5-1 and TRBJ1-4; 10 nucleotides agree with TRBD1. The J segment lost 0 bases and the V segment lost 1 base, leaving 6 bases of the junction unmatched. The length of the CDR3 is 18 residues. Per germline, CDR1 SGHRS and CDR2 YFSETQ. CDR3 bases: TGCGCCAGCAGCTTGAGTGGGACAGGGGACGCAACTAATGAAAAACTGTTTTTT. Amino acids: CASSLSGTGDATNEKLFF.

The chain uses TRBV20-1 and TRBJ1-1; 8 nucleotides match TRBD1. With 1 base clipped from V and 8 bases from J, the junction kept 0 bases outside the gene matches. CDR3 size: 11 residues. The V gene's germline CDR1 is DFQATT and CDR2 SNEGSKA (reference sequence). The CDR3 loop reads CSARGDREAFF. For the CDR3, the DNA is TGCAGTGCTAGAGGGGACAGGGAAGCTTTCTTT.

The chain links TRBV5-1 to TRBJ2-5; TRBD2 aligns across 8 bases. The CDR3 covers 13 residues. The germline V gene has CDR1 SGHRS and CDR2 YFSETQ. V shed 7 bases and J 1 base; nucleotides not matched to a gene: 3. In DNA form, the CDR3 reads TGCGCCAGCGATAGCGGGGCCCAAGAGACCCAGTACTTC. It encodes CASDSGAQETQYF.

The chain couples TRBV5-5 to TRBJ1-5; a weak D match, TRBD1 (5 bases). Germline CDR1 reads SGHKS; CDR2 reads YYEKEE (reference sequence). The V end lost 4 bases, the J end lost 0 bases, and 14 bases lay between the germline ends. This CDR3 contains 16 residues. The CDR3 here is CASSKRDLGSNQPQHF. The CDR3, as DNA: TGTGCCAGCAGCAAGCGGGACTTGGGTAGCAATCAGCCCCAGCATTTT.

The chain recombines TRBV6-5 with TRBJ2-7, with no clear D. With 4 bases removed from V and 4 bases from J, the gap between germline ends came to 17 bases. Per germline, CDR1 MNHEY and CDR2 SVGAGI. This CDR3 is built from 15 residues. CDR3 sequence (DNA): TGTGCCAGCAGTTTCGACTCACTCCGAGTGTACGAGCAGTACTTC. Amino acid sequence: CASSFDSLRVYEQYF.

The J gene is TRBJ2-7, the V gene TRBV5-4; TRBD2 might be the D (6 bases). The CDR3 runs 12 residues. CDR1 and CDR2 from the germline V gene are SGHNT and YYREEE (reference sequence). The germline V and J ends were trimmed by 4 bases and 3 bases, with 8 bases remaining between them. This chain's CDR3 is CASSHGSYEQYF. Here the CDR3 DNA reads TGTGCCAGCAGCCACGGGAGCTACGAGCAGTACTTC.

V and J are TRBV5-1 and TRBJ2-1; possible D gene TRBD1, 6 bases. This CDR3 is 15 amino acids long. Per the germline V gene, CDR1 is SGHRS and CDR2 is YFSETQ. Trimming removed 2 bases from V and 5 bases from J, with 14 bases in between. CDR3 protein: CASSLRQDVHNEQFF. CDR3 in DNA: TGCGCCAGCAGCTTAAGACAGGATGTACACAATGAGCAGTTCTTC.

The J gene is TRBJ1-1, the V gene TRBV11-2; D remains unclear. Per the germline V gene, CDR1 is SGHAT and CDR2 is FQNNGV. The CDR3 is 15 amino acids. V was shortened by 4 bases and J by 1 base, with 13 bases between the two germline ends. The CDR3, as DNA: TGTGCCAGCAGCTCCCCAGACACAAGGAACACTGAAGCTTTCTTT. It yields the protein CASSSPDTRNTEAFF.

The V gene is TRBV27, the J gene TRBJ1-1; weak D call: TRBD1 (5 bases). This CDR3 contains 14 residues. V shed 4 bases and J shed 0 bases, with 9 bases lying between them. Germline CDR1 reads MNHEY; CDR2 reads SMNVEV (reference sequence). The chain's CDR3 is CASSWGGMNTEAFF. The CDR3 region has the DNA TGTGCCAGCAGTTGGGGGGGGATGAACACTGAAGCTTTCTTT.